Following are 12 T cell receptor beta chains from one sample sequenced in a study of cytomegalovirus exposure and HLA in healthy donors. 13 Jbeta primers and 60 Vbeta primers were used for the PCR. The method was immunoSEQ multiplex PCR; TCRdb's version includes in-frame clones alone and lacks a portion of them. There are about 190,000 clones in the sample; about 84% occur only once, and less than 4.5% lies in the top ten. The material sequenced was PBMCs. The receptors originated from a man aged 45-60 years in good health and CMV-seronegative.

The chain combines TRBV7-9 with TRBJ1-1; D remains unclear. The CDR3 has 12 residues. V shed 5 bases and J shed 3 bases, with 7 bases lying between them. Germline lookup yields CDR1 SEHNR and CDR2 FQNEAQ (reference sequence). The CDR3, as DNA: TGTGCCAGCAGCCCGTTGTACACTGAAGCTTTCTTT. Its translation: CASSPLYTEAFF.

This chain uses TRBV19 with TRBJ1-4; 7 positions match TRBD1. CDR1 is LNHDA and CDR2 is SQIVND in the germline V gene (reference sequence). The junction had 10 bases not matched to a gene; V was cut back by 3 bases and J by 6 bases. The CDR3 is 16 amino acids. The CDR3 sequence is CASSIQSGTVYEKLFF. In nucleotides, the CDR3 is TGTGCCAGTAGTATTCAATCCGGGACAGTGTATGAAAAACTGTTTTTT.

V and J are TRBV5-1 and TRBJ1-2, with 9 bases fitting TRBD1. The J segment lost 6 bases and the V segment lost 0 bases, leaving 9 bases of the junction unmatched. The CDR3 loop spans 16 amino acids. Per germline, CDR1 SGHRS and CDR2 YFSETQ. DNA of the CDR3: TGCGCCAGCAGCTTGGTGGGACAGGGTGGCGTCGATGGCTACACCTTC. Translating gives CASSLVGQGGVDGYTF.

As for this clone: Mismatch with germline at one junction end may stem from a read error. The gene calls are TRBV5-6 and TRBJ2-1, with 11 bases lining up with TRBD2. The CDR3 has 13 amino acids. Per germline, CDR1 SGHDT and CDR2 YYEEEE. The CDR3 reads CVSSLPSGGEQFF. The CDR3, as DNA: TGTGTCAGCAGCTTGCCTAGCGGGGGGGAGCAGTTCTTC.

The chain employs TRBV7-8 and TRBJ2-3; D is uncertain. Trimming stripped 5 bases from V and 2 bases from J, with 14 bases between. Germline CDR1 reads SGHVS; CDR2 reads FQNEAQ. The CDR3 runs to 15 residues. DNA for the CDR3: TGTGCCAGCAGCCCGGAAGGCAGGATCACAGATACGCAGTATTTT. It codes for CASSPEGRITDTQYF.

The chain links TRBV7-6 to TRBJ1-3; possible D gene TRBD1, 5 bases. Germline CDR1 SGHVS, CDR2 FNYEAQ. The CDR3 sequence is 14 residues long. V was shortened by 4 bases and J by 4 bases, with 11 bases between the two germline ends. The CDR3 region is CASSYYRLGNTIYF. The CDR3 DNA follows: TGTGCCAGCAGCTATTACAGGTTGGGAAACACCATATATTTT.

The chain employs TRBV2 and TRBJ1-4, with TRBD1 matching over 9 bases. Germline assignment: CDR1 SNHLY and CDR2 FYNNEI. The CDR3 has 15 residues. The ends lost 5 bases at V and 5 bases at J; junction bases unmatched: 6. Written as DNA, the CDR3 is TGTGCCAGCAGTAGGACTGGGACAGGGAATGAAAAACTGTTTTTT. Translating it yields CASSRTGTGNEKLFF.

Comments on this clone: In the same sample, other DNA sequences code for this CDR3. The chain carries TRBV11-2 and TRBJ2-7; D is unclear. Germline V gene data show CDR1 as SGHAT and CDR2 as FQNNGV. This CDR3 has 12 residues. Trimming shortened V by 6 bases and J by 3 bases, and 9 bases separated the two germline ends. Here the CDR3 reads CASSPSGYEQYF. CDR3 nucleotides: TGTGCCAGCAGTCCATCGGGCTACGAGCAGTACTTC.

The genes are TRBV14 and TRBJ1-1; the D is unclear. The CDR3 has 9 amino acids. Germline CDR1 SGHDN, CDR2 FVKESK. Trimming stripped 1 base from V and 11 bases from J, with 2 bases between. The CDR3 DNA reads TGTGCCAGCAGCCAAGCGGCTTTCTTT. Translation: CASSQAAFF.

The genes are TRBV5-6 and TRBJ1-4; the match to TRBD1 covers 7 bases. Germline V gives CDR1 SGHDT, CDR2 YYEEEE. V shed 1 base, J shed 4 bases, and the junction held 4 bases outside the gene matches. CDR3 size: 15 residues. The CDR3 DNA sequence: TGTGCCAGCAGCTTGCGACAGGGAATTAATGAAAAACTGTTTTTT. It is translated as CASSLRQGINEKLFF.

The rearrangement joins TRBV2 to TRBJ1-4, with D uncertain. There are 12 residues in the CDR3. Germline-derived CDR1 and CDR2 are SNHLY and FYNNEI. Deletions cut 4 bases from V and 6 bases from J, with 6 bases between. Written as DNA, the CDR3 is TGTGCCAGCAGTGGTTCGGATGAAAAACTGTTTTTT. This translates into CASSGSDEKLFF. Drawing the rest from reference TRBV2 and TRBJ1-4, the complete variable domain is EPEVTQTPSHQVTQMGQEVILRCVPISNHLYFYWYRQILGQKVEFLVSFYNNEISEKSEIFDDQFSVERPDGSNFTLKIRSTKLEDSAMYFCASSGSDEKLFFGSGTQLSVL.

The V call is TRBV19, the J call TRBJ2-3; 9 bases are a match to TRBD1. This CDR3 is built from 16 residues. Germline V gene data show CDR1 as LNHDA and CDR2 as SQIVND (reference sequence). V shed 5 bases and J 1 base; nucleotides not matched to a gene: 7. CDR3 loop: CASSQQQGAGTDTQYF. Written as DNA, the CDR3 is TGTGCCAGTAGTCAGCAACAGGGGGCCGGCACAGATACGCAGTATTTT.